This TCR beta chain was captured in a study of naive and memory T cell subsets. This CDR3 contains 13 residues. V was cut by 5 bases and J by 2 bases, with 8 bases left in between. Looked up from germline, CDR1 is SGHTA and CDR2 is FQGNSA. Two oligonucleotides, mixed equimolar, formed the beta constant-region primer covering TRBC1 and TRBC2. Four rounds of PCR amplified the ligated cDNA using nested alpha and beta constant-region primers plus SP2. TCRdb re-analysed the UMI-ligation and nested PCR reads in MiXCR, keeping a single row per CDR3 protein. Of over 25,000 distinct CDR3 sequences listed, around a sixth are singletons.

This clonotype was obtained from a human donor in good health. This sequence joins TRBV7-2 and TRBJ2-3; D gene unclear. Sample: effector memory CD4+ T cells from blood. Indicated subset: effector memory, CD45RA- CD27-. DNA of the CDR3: TGTGCCAGCAGCCGACAAGTCACAGATACGCAGTATTTT. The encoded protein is CASSRQVTDTQYF.